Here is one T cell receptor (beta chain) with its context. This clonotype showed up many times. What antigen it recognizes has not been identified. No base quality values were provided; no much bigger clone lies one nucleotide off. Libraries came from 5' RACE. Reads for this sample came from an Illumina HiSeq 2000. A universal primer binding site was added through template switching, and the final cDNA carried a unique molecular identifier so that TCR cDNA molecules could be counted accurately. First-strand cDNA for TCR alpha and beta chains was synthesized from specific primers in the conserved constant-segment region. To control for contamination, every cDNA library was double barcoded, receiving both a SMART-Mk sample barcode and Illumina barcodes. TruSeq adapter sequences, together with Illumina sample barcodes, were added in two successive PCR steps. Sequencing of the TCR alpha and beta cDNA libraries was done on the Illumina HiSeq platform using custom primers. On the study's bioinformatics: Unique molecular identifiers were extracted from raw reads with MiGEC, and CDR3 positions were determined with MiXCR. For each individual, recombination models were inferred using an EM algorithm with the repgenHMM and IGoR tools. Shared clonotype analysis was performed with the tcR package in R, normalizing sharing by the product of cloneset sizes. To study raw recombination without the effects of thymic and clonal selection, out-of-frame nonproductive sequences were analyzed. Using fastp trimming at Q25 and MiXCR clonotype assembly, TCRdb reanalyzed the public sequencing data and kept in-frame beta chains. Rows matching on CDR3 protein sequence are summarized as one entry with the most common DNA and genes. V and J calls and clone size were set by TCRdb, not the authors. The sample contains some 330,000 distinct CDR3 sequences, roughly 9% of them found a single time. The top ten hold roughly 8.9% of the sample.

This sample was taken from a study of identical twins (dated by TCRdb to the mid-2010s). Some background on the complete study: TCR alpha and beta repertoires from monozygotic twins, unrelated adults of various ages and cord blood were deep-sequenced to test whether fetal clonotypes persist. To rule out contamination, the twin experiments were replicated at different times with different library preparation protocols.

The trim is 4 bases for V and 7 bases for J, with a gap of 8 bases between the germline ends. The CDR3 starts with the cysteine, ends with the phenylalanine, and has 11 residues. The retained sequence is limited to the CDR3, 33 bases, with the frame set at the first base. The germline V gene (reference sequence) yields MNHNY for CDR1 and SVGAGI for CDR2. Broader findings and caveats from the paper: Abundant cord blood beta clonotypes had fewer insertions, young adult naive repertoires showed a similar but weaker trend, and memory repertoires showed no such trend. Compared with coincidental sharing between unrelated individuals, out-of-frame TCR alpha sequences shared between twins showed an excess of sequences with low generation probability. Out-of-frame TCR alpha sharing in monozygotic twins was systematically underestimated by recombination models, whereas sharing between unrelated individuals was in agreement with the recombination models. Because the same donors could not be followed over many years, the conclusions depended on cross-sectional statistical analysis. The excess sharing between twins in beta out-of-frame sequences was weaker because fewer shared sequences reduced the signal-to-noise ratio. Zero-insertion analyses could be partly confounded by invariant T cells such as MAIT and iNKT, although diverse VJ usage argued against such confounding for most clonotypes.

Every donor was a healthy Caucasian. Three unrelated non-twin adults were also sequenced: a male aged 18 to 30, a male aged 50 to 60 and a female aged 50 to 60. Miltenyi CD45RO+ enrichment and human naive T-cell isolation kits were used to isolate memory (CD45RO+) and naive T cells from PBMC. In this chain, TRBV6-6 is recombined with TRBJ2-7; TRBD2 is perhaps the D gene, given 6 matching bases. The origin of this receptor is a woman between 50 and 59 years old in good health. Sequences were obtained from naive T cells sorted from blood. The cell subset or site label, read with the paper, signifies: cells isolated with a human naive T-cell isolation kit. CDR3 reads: CASSSRGEQYF. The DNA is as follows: TGTGCCAGCAGTTCCCGGGGGGAGCAGTACTTC.